A single count supports the clone carrying this T cell receptor (beta chain). Its antigen remains unidentified. V was cut by 8 bases and J by 2 bases, with 12 bases left in between. CDR1 MDHEN and CDR2 SYDVKM come from the germline V gene. The CDR3 consists of 13 residues. The sample belongs to a study of shared clonotypes between healthy human individuals. General study results and limits: The four-donor shared clonotypes exceeded non-shared clonotypes in generation probability, with non-shared ones scoring lower. Larger estimated richness was generally seen in naive subsets than in memory subsets.

Profiled with immunoSEQ multiplex PCR; TCRdb holds only in-frame clones, not every one. This sample yields 550,000 to 850,000 clones, of which approximately 79% are seen a single time; over 1.5% belongs to the top ten. The TCR sequence derives from a woman under 40 in good health. The rearrangement joins TRBV28 to TRBJ1-2, with D hard to call. The sequenced material came from memory CD4+ T cells sorted from blood. The subset denotes: CD45RA-negative fraction. DNA of the CDR3: TGTGCCAGCCGGCAGGTTGACAACTATGGCTACACCTTC. This translates into CASRQVDNYGYTF.